Following are 20 T cell receptor beta chains from one sample sequenced in a study of PD-L1 blockade in urothelial cancer. Produced via immunoSEQ multiplex PCR; TCRdb's table is partial and in-frame only. Among 86,000 or so clones, over 75% were seen once, and the ten largest hold approximately 15%. The time point denotes: pretreatment peripheral blood. The sequencing used PBMCs, collected around atezolizumab (anti-PD-L1) treatment. The receptors originated from a man aged 55-75 years with urothelial cancer.

The chain carries TRBV15 and TRBJ2-4; 13 positions match TRBD2. Germline V gene lookup returns CDR1 LNHNV and CDR2 YYDKDF (reference sequence). V lost 2 bases to trimming and J lost 0 bases; unmatched junction nucleotides: 10. The CDR3 totals 20 residues. DNA of the CDR3: TGTGCCACCAGCAGATTTTGGGGGACTAGCGGGGATTTAGCCAAAAACATTCAGTACTTC. It specifies CATSRFWGTSGDLAKNIQYF.

This clone was recorded only once. CDR3 sequence (DNA): TGTGCCAGCAGTTCGGGACAGAACACTGAAGCTTTCTTT. This translates into CASSSGQNTEAFF. The V call is TRBV28, the J call TRBJ1-1; the D gene is possibly TRBD1 (6 bases). Trimming removed 4 bases from V and 1 base from J, with 7 bases in between. Per germline, CDR1 MDHEN and CDR2 SYDVKM. The CDR3 spans 13 residues.

About this clone itself: The same CDR3 also results from other DNA sequences found in this sample. This chain uses TRBV27 with TRBJ2-2; possible D gene TRBD1, 5 bases. Trimming removed 6 bases from V and 8 bases from J, with 7 bases in between. Germline V gives CDR1 MNHEY, CDR2 SMNVEV (reference sequence). The CDR3 runs to 11 residues. The CDR3 protein is CASSRAGELFF. For the CDR3, the DNA is TGTGCCAGCAGCAGGGCAGGGGAGCTGTTTTTT.

The V and J genes are TRBV28 and TRBJ2-7; perhaps TRBD1 as D (5 bases). Germline lookup yields CDR1 MDHEN and CDR2 SYDVKM. The CDR3 totals 15 residues. Trimming took 2 bases from V and 4 from J, leaving 15 bases between them. The CDR3: CASSLPQGNRYEQYF. CDR3 coding DNA: TGTGCCAGCAGTTTACCCCAGGGTAATCGGTACGAGCAGTACTTC.

The rearrangement joins TRBV6-5 to TRBJ2-2; perhaps TRBD1 as D (6 bases). Germline CDR1 MNHEY, CDR2 SVGAGI. The ends were cut back, 6 bases at V and 1 base at J, with 9 bases in the middle. This CDR3 has 14 amino acids. This chain's CDR3 is CASRPGQNTGELFF. The CDR3 bases are TGTGCCAGCAGACCGGGACAGAACACCGGGGAGCTGTTTTTT.

The rearrangement uses TRBV9 and TRBJ2-1, with 9 bases identical to TRBD2. The CDR3 has 15 residues. J gave up 2 bases and V 3 bases, and 3 bases lay outside the gene matches. Germline CDR1 reads SGDLS; CDR2 reads YYNGEE. CDR3: CASSESGGTYNEQFF. CDR3 nucleotide sequence: TGTGCCAGCAGCGAGAGCGGGGGGACCTACAATGAGCAGTTCTTC.

This clone was seen a handful of times. CDR3 sequence reads: CASRFRGGNTIYF. The CDR3, as DNA: TGTGCCAGCAGGTTCAGGGGCGGAAACACCATATATTTT. This chain joins TRBV6-1 and TRBJ1-3; perhaps TRBD1 as D (6 bases). The V gene's germline CDR1 is MNHNS and CDR2 SASEGT. V shed 6 bases and J shed 4 bases, with 10 bases lying between them. The length of the CDR3 is 13 residues.

The chain recombines TRBV11-2 with TRBJ2-7; TRBD1 matches 10 bases. The germline V gene encodes CDR1 SGHAT and CDR2 FQNNGV. V trimming: 5 bases; J trimming: 4 bases; junction bases outside the gene matches: 5. This CDR3 spans 14 amino acids. The CDR3 is CASSAWTGGYEQYF. The CDR3 DNA reads as TGTGCCAGCAGCGCTTGGACAGGGGGGTACGAGCAGTACTTC.

The chain carries TRBV7-8 and TRBJ1-4; D gene unclear. Germline V gene data show CDR1 as SGHVS and CDR2 as FQNEAQ. The CDR3 is made up of 14 amino acids. V was cut by 2 bases and J by 6 bases, with 10 bases left in between. The DNA of the CDR3 is TGTGCCAGCAGCTTAAGACACTTCGATGAAAAACTGTTTTTT. Its translation is CASSLRHFDEKLFF.

The chain combines TRBV7-3 with TRBJ2-1; D possibly corresponds to TRBD2 (7 bases). Germline V gene sequence: CDR1 SGHTA, CDR2 FQGTGA. Trimming shortened V by 2 bases and J by 5 bases, and 10 bases separated the two germline ends. This CDR3 contains 14 residues. CDR3 coding DNA: TGTGCCAGCAGCTTAGGGGGGGCGAACAATGAGCAGTTCTTC. This translates into CASSLGGANNEQFF.

This sequence joins TRBV5-1 and TRBJ2-7; D unresolved. CDR1 is SGHRS and CDR2 is YFSETQ in the germline V gene. V lost 4 bases and J 2 bases, leaving 7 bases between the germline ends. The CDR3 consists of 12 residues. The CDR3 protein is CASSTEPYEQYF. The CDR3 bases are TGCGCCAGCAGCACCGAGCCCTACGAGCAGTACTTC.

This chain links TRBV9 with TRBJ2-1; TRBD2 matches at 11 bases. This CDR3 is 16 amino acids long. CDR1 is SGDLS, CDR2 YYNGEE, per germline. V dropped 4 bases and J dropped 8; count of bases not matched to a gene: 11. The CDR3: CASSPTGTSGTYEQFF. CDR3 in DNA: TGTGCCAGCAGCCCTACCGGGACTAGCGGTACCTATGAGCAGTTCTTC.

V and J are TRBV11-1 and TRBJ1-6, with D perhaps TRBD1 (5 bases). Deletions cut 3 bases from V and 5 bases from J, with 8 bases between. CDR1 SGHAT and CDR2 FQDESV come from the germline V gene (reference sequence). CDR3 length: 14 amino acids. The CDR3 nucleotides are TGTGCCAGCAGCTTTAAGGGGAATAATTCACCCCTCCACTTT. It codes for CASSFKGNNSPLHF.

A few counts support this clone. The V and J genes are TRBV7-9 and TRBJ2-2; D ambiguous. V lost 0 bases to trimming and J lost 6 bases, with 17 bases between them. Germline V gene lookup returns CDR1 SEHNR and CDR2 FQNEAQ (reference sequence). CDR3 length: 17 residues. Here the CDR3 reads CASSLAGSPKDSGELFF. CDR3 coding DNA: TGTGCCAGCAGCTTAGCCGGGTCCCCCAAGGATTCCGGGGAGCTGTTTTTT.

The V call is TRBV15, the J call TRBJ1-5; 7 bases are a match to TRBD1. The CDR3 extends over 17 amino acids. Losses at the gene ends were 0 bases for V and 13 bases for J; bases not matched to a gene: 18. CDR1 LNHNV and CDR2 YYDKDF come from the germline V gene (reference sequence). The CDR3, as DNA: TGTGCCACCAGCAGAGATAGGGGGATGGGACAGCCCTCTTTGCAGCATTTT. Translation gives CATSRDRGMGQPSLQHF.

V gene TRBV18 combines with J gene TRBJ2-7; 7 bases agree with TRBD1. CDR1 is KGHSH and CDR2 is LQKENI in the germline V gene. The CDR3 consists of 14 residues. V trimming: 3 bases; J trimming: 7 bases; junction bases outside the gene matches: 9. CDR3 in amino acids: CASSPRGPSWEQYF. The CDR3 coding sequence is TGTGCCAGCTCACCTAGGGGGCCCTCTTGGGAGCAGTACTTC.

This chain joins TRBV18 and TRBJ1-1, with D possibly TRBD1 on 6 matching bases. Germline V gene data show CDR1 as KGHSH and CDR2 as LQKENI. CDR3 length: 14 amino acids. Trimming stripped 3 bases from V and 1 base from J, with 9 bases between. CDR3 region: CASSPGTKNTEAFF. The CDR3 bases are TGTGCCAGCTCACCCGGGACAAAGAACACTGAAGCTTTCTTT.

This clone was detected only once. The V gene is TRBV5-1, the J gene TRBJ1-1; D is possibly TRBD1 (5 bases). V dropped 4 bases and J dropped 0 bases, with 7 bases sitting between them. The CDR3 contains 13 residues. The germline V gene encodes CDR1 SGHRS and CDR2 YFSETQ. The CDR3 nucleotides read TGCGCCAGCAGCACGACAGTGAACACTGAAGCTTTCTTT. Residues: CASSTTVNTEAFF.

The chain carries TRBV6-5 and TRBJ1-1, with 9 bases aligning to TRBD1. The CDR3 is made up of 15 amino acids. Germline values: CDR1 MNHEY, CDR2 SVGAGI. The junction had 3 bases not matched to a gene; V was cut back by 0 bases and J by 4 bases. The chain's CDR3 is CASSYSWTGVTEAFF. In DNA form, the CDR3 reads TGTGCCAGCAGTTACTCGTGGACAGGGGTCACTGAAGCTTTCTTT.

The genes are TRBV5-1 and TRBJ2-7; 7 nucleotides agree with TRBD1. Germline CDR1 and CDR2: SGHRS and YFSETQ. V shed 6 bases, J shed 1 base, and the junction held 7 bases outside the gene matches. CDR3 length: 14 residues. The CDR3 region is CASTPTGQSYEQYF. The CDR3 DNA reads as TGCGCCAGCACCCCGACAGGGCAGTCCTACGAGCAGTACTTC.